This T cell receptor beta chain was sequenced in a study of shared clonotypes between healthy human individuals (dated by TCRdb to about 2020). At the level of the whole study: The cohort included three men and a couple of women between 18 and 49 years of age. To estimate repertoire size and how much clonotypes are shared between individuals, the study performed deep sequencing of blood TCR repertoires from a few healthy adults. For each donor, CD4 naive and CD4 memory were each run on three plates, CD8 naive on two plates, and CD8 memory on one plate. To increase sequencing depth and limit assay-specific biases, TCR repertoire library preparation and sequencing were carried out by different laboratories using diverse techniques. Per donor, leukapheresis produced somewhere between about 0.9 and 9 billion PBMCs. Here is what the overall study found, with its caveats: Based on pairwise subsampling, the degree of clonotype sharing among donors was expected to be affected by sequencing depth. Compared with non-shared clonotypes, clonotypes shared by all four sorted-subset donors had higher generation probabilities. Even with the large sequencing depth, rarefaction of the sorted-subset datasets indicated that sequencing was incomplete. Across four donors, around 5.4% of naive CD4, roughly 3.5% of naive CD8, around 2.5% of memory CD4, and around 0.4% of memory CD8 clonotypes were shared. Only blood was sampled, and tissue TCR repertoires likely differ from those in blood. Because the study included a small number of donors, the genetic and exposure-history diversity represented was limited. Estimated clonotype richness was generally larger for naive than for memory subsets.

As regards this clone: What this receptor recognizes is not known. The sample holds no much larger clone one base away, and base qualities are not on file.

Trimming takes 5 bases from V and 2 bases from J, and the germline ends sit 10 bases apart. The germline V gene sets CDR1 to SGHVS and CDR2 to FQNEAQ. The CDR3 goes from the cysteine to the phenylalanine over 13 residues. Of all the DNA, just the CDR3 is kept, 39 bases in frame from base 1. Using the deep immunoSEQ assay, TCR CDR3 regions were amplified from genomic DNA by multiplex PCR. Extracted genomic DNA from each cell subset was spread evenly across all wells of several immunoSEQ 96-well plates, with each plate serving as a replicate. For sorted subsets, each replicate PCR was loaded with approximately 0.2 ug genomic DNA, equivalent to roughly 30,000 T cell genomes. Purified libraries were measured with a Qubit 3.0 fluorometer, size-checked on a Bioanalyzer 2100, and measured again with the KAPA Library Quantification kit. Every immunoSEQ 96-well plate was sequenced on a separate single-read 150-cycle Illumina NextSeq 550 flow cell. The authors' analysis ran thus. Because only junctional sequences without quality scores were contained in the immunoSEQ output, filtering matching that applied to full-length reads could not be performed. To assign V/J genes and CDR3, sequences were annotated using PyIR, a Python wrapper for IgBLAST v1.9, with IMGT germline references. Reads were filtered out if the reads had weak V/J assignments (E-value above 1e-6), no CDR3, stop codons, out-of-frame junctions, or ambiguous translated residues. V3J clonotypes were defined as sequences sharing the same inferred V gene, J gene, and CDR3 amino acid sequence. The percentage overlap between two repertoires was calculated by dividing the number of shared unique clonotypes by the size of the smaller repertoire. RTK rarefaction, the Chao1 estimator, and Recon v2.1 estimates of unobserved clonotypes were used to assess repertoire richness. For all TCRbeta clonotypes obtained by the gDNA method from several donors, generation probabilities were computed with OLGA. Held by TCRdb, this immuneACCESS table contains in-frame sequences only and omits some clones. Under half of the omission traces to an unresolved V gene where checked; the cause of the rest is unknown. Clone size and V and J calls were adopted from that table, with D and trimming inferred from the DNA. In all, the sample holds roughly 1,600,000 clones, and about 98.5% of those were seen once. The ten biggest clones cover roughly 0.35% of the sample.

Healthy HIV-negative adults with no recently reported acute infections or vaccinations were included as donors. Every donor was a Caucasian adult living in Nashville, Tennessee, USA. CD4+ T cells were enriched by magnetic negative selection, after which naive cells were positively selected on CD45RA and the negative fraction was taken as the memory subset. Blood was obtained by leukapheresis, after which PBMCs were separated by Ficoll-Histopaque density gradient centrifugation and cryopreserved in liquid nitrogen vapor phase. Purity and quantity of every magnetically sorted T cell population were checked by analytical flow cytometry. From each sorted fraction, genomic DNA was isolated and quantified by UV absorbance on a Nanodrop 2000c.

This clonotype originated in a young man in good health. The specimen was naive CD4+ T cells sorted from blood. This sample's cell subset or site label indicates: CD45RA+ positively selected. The chain joins TRBV7-8 to TRBJ2-7; the D gene is tentatively TRBD1 or TRBD2, each matching 5 bases. The nucleotides are TGTGCCAGCAGCGGGCAGGGAGCCTACGAGCAGTACTTC. It is translated as CASSGQGAYEQYF.